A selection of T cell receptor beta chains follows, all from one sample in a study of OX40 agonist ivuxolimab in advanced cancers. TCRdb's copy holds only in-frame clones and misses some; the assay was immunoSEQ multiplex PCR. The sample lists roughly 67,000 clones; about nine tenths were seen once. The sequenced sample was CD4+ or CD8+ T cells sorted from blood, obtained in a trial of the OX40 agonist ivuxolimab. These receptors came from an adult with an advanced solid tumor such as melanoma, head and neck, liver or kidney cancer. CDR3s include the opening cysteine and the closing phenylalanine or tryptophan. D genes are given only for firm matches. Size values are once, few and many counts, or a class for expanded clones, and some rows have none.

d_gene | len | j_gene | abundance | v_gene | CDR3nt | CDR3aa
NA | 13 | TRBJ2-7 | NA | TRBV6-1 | TGTGCCAGCAGTGGAGACAGCTCCTACGAGCAGTACTTC | CASSGDSSYEQYF
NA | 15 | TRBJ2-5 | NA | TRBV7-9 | TGTGCCAGCAGCTTACGAATGGGGGCGGGAGAGACCCAGTACTTC | CASSLRMGAGETQYF
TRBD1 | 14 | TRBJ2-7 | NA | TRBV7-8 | TGTGCCAGCAGCCCCCGGGACAGGGCCGACGAGCAGTACTTC | CASSPRDRADEQYF
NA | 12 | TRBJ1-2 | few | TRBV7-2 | TGTGCCAGCAGCTTAGATGGGGGTGGCTACACCTTC | CASSLDGGGYTF
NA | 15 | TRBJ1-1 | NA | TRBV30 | TGTGCCTGGAGGGGTCTGGGACAAAAGAACACTGAAGCTTTCTTT | CAWRGLGQKNTEAFF
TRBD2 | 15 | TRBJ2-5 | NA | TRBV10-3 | TGTGCCATCAGTGGGACTAGCGGGAGGGGAGAGACCCAGTACTTC | CAISGTSGRGETQYF
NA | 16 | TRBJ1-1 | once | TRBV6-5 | TGTGCCAGCAGTTACTGGGGGCGAGCAAGGAACACTGAAGCTTTCTTT | CASSYWGRARNTEAFF
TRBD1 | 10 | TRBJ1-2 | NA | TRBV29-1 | TGCAGCGTTGAATCAGGGGGGAACACCTTC | CSVESGGNTF
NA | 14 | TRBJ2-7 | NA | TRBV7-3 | TGTGCCAGCAGCCGGGACGGTAGCTCCTACGAGCAGTACTTC | CASSRDGSSYEQYF
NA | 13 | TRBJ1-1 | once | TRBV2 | TGTGCCAGCACCAATCAGAAGGGCACTGAAGCTTTCTTT | CASTNQKGTEAFF
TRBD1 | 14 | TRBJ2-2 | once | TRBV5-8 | TGTGCCAGCAGCTTCTACAGGGGAACCGGGGAGCTGTTTTTT | CASSFYRGTGELFF
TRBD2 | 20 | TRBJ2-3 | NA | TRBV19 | TGTGCCAGTAGTATTCTAAGGGCCTCGGGACTAGCGGGAACCCAGGATACGCAGTATTTT | CASSILRASGLAGTQDTQYF
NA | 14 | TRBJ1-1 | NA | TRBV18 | TGTGCCAGCTCACCCTCGGGGGGGGGCACTGAAGCTTTCTTT | CASSPSGGGTEAFF
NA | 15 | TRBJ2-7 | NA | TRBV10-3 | TGTGCCATCAGGCAGAGGGGGAGGGAGGTAGGGGAGCAGTACTTC | CAIRQRGREVGEQYF
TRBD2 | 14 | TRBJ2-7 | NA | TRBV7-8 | TGTGCCAGCACAGTGGGGACTAGCGTCTACGAGCAGTACTTC | CASTVGTSVYEQYF
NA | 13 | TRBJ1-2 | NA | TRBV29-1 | TGCAGCGTCCAACCAATCCCCCGATATGGCTACACCTTC | CSVQPIPRYGYTF
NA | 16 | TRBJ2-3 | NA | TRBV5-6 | TGTGCCAGCAGCTTAACCGGGACACCTAGCACAGATACGCAGTATTTT | CASSLTGTPSTDTQYF
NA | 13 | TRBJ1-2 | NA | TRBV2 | TGTGCCAGCATGCCGACGGATAACTATGGCTACACCTTC | CASMPTDNYGYTF
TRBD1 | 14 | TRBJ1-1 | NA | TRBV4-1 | TGCGCCAGCAGCGTACAGGGGGCGCTGACTGAAGCTTTCTTT | CASSVQGALTEAFF
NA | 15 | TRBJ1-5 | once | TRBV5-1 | TGCGCCAGCAGTAGTCAGGGAGCCCCCAATCAGCCCCAGCATTTT | CASSSQGAPNQPQHF
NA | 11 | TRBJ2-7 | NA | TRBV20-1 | TGCAGTGCTAGGCTTACCTACGAGCAGTACTTC | CSARLTYEQYF
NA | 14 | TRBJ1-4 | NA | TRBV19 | TGTGCCAGTAGTATCAGGGGAACGGATGAAAAACTGTTTTTT | CASSIRGTDEKLFF
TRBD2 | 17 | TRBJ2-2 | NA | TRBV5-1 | TGCGCCAGCAGCTTGACTAGCGGGGGGTCGAACACCGGGGAGCTGTTTTTT | CASSLTSGGSNTGELFF
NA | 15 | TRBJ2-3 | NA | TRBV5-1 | TGCGCCAGCAGCTTATTGGGGTTTCGGACAGATACGCAGTATTTT | CASSLLGFRTDTQYF
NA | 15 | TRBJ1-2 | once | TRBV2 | TGTGCCAGCAGTGAAATAGGCAGAGCTAACTATGGCTACACCTTC | CASSEIGRANYGYTF
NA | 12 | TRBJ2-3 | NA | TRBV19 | TGTGCCAGTAGTCATAGCCCAGATACGCAGTATTTT | CASSHSPDTQYF
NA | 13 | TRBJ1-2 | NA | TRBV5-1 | TGCGCCAGCAGCTTACAGGCGCCCTATGGCTACACCTTC | CASSLQAPYGYTF
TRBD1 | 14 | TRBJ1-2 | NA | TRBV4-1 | TGCGCCAGCAGCCAACCCGGACAGGGGTATGGCTACACCTTC | CASSQPGQGYGYTF